This T cell receptor beta chain stems from a study of regulatory T cells in long-lasting Graves disease. Overall study results and limits: Clonotypes that were public and shared totalled about 2,500 in persistent patients versus over 800 in new patients. Lower TCR diversity characterized persistent Graves' patients relative to newly diagnosed patients.

Concerning this clonotype itself: Its target is not known. A junction end diverges from the germline sequence, so it may reflect a read error.

HTBI primers from iRepertoire and Arm-PCR of CDR3 regions yielded the TCR beta libraries. Per the original methods: Across all samples, 62 TRBV segments and roughly 14 TRBJ segments were identified. TCRdb re-derived calls from the multiplex PCR reads in MiXCR, one entry per CDR3 protein. The V and J calls shown here were made by TCRdb, not taken from the authors' results. The repertoire has roughly 380,000 distinct CDR3 sequences, 16% of them found once; the top ten carry 25% to 30%. Time point in this sample: newly diagnosed GD, antithyroid drugs for less than 3 months. Construction of the TCR library relied on RNA isolated from PBMCs. This sample was shared with a second study, whose subject was T cells in Graves' hyperthyroidism and ophthalmopathy. This second study notes: Ophthalmopathy was identified by the model a median roughly six months ahead of onset.

The sample consisted of peripheral blood mononuclear cells (PBMCs), taken at new diagnosis, from a patient treated with antithyroid drugs. The sequence derives from a man aged 35 to 55 with Graves disease.

The CDR3 sequence is CASSEGTGGNF. DNA of the CDR3: TGTGCCAGCAGTGAAGGGACAGGGGGCAACTTT. The V call is TRBV2, the J call TRBJ1-6, with 11 bases lining up with TRBD1. The CDR3 extends over 11 amino acids. In germline, CDR1 is SNHLY, CDR2 FYNNEI.